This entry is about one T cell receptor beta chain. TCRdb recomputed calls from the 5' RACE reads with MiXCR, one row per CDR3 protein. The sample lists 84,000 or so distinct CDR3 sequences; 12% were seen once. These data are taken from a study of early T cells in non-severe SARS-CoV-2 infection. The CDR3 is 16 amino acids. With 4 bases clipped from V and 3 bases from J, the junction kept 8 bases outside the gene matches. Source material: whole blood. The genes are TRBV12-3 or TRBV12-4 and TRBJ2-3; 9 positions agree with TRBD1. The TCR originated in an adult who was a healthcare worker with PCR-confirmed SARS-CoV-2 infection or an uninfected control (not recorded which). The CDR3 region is CASSSGQGLKTDTQYF. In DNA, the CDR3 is TGTGCCAGCAGTTCCGGACAGGGGTTAAAGACAGATACGCAGTATTTT.